This T cell receptor beta chain is drawn from a study of human T cells and chemical hapten exposure. The study's findings and limits: Expanded TCRs showed more large CDR3 clusters than pre-sensitization or healthy control sets. Once DPC sensitization occurred, TCRs above 1 in 1000 frequency showed no change.

The library gave individual cDNA molecules unique molecular identifiers. In TCRdb, the RACE reads were re-called with MiXCR into one record per CDR3 protein. The sample has roughly 260,000 distinct CDR3 sequences, 7.5% to 10% seen once; the top ten hold 2.3%. The time point denotes: pre-sensitization, week 0. Noted treatment: therapeutic diphenylcyclopropenone sensitization with weekly scalp DPC. Blood was collected ahead of every patch test applied. This clonotype turned up a few times. Antigen specificity is unknown. Germline values: CDR1 MDHEN, CDR2 SYDVKM. CDR3 length equals 12 residues. Trimming took off 2 bases at V and 6 bases at J, with 8 bases between the two ends.

Material: whole blood, obtained in connection with sensitization to the hapten diphenylcyclopropenone (DPC). The clonotype was recovered from a woman between 40 and 55 years old with alopecia areata. Some clones in this sample may be carry-over from other donors' samples. The J gene is TRBJ2-7, the V gene TRBV28; weak D call: TRBD1 (6 bases). The CDR3 is CASSLVQGEQYF. The CDR3 nucleotides are TGTGCCAGCAGTTTAGTACAGGGCGAGCAGTACTTC.